This is a list of T cell receptor beta chains from one sample in a study of early T cells in non-severe SARS-CoV-2 infection. MiXCR was run by TCRdb on the 5' RACE reads, yielding one entry per CDR3 protein. This sample has around 70,000 distinct CDR3 sequences, with more than 10% found just once. The sample comprised whole blood. The receptor set was obtained from an adult who was a healthcare worker with PCR-confirmed SARS-CoV-2 infection or an uninfected control (not recorded which). Both conserved end residues are part of each CDR3. A D gene is named only where the DNA matches it firmly. Only some rows state a clone size, as once, few, many or a class for expanded clones.

TRBJ2-3 | many | TRBV11-2 | - | CASSPTGIIRDTQYF | TGTGCCAGCAGCCCAACCGGGATTATTAGAGATACGCAGTATTTT
TRBJ2-1 | - | TRBV2 | TRBD2 | CASRPTSSGTDEQFF | TGTGCCAGCAGGCCGACTTCCAGCGGGACCGATGAGCAGTTCTTC
TRBJ2-3 | many | TRBV20-1 | - | CSARGRGTPRTDTQYF | TGCAGTGCTAGAGGCCGGGGCACCCCTCGCACAGATACGCAGTATTTT
TRBJ2-3 | few | TRBV20-1 | TRBD2 | CSASHFGTSGGDTQYF | TGCAGTGCTAGTCACTTCGGGACTAGCGGAGGAGATACGCAGTATTTT
TRBJ1-1 | few | TRBV28 | - | CATWGQQNTEAFF | TGTGCCACTTGGGGCCAGCAGAACACTGAAGCTTTCTTT
TRBJ2-1 | many | TRBV20-1 | TRBD2 | CSASRTSGRHNEQFF | TGCAGTGCTAGCAGGACTAGCGGGCGCCACAATGAGCAGTTCTTC
TRBJ1-1 | - | TRBV10-1 | - | CASSEGGTEAFF | TGCGCCAGCAGTGAGGGGGGCACTGAAGCTTTCTTT
TRBJ2-2 | many | TRBV28 | TRBD1 | CASRSTGDTGELFF | TGTGCCAGCAGATCGACAGGGGACACCGGGGAGCTGTTTTTT
TRBJ1-2 | - | TRBV5-1 | TRBD1 | CASSLAPGTAETF | TGCGCCAGCAGCTTGGCGCCTGGGACAGCGGAAACCTTC
TRBJ2-1 | few | TRBV7-9 | TRBD2 | CASSFMLAGVNEQFF | TGTGCCAGCAGCTTTATGCTAGCGGGAGTAAACGAGCAGTTCTTC
TRBJ2-1 | - | TRBV9 | - | CASSVAWNEQFF | TGTGCCAGCAGCGTAGCCTGGAATGAGCAGTTCTTC
TRBJ1-2 | few | TRBV28 | - | CASSLVSGTYYGYTF | TGTGCCAGCAGTTTAGTGTCGGGCACATACTATGGCTACACCTTC
TRBJ1-5 | - | TRBV12-2 | - | CASPSGQPQHF | TGTGCAAGTCCCTCTGGTCAGCCCCAGCATTTT
TRBJ2-7 | many | TRBV20-1 | TRBD2 | CSAGPSGVMAYEQYF | TGCAGTGCTGGTCCGAGCGGGGTCATGGCCTACGAGCAGTACTTC